This T cell receptor (beta chain) is from a study of CD8 T cells in ankylosing spondylitis. General study points: Some of the motif variants had earlier been found in reactive arthritis patients' fluid and blood.

The CDR3 extends over 17 amino acids. Per germline, CDR1 KGHDR and CDR2 SFDVKD. Trimming cost V 3 bases and J 3 bases; bases outside gene matches: 8. Library preparation for TCR beta used quantitative 5'-RACE with molecular barcodes. Each CDR3 protein gets one entry after TCRdb re-called the 5' RACE reads with MiXCR. The table lists under 150,000 distinct CDR3 sequences, 7% to 9% of them singletons, with about 7.3% in the top ten. The table lists this clonotype with many counts. Its specificity is unknown. Sequenced material: synovial fluid, either unsorted or a sorted T cell fraction (not recorded which). This chain links TRBV24-1 with TRBJ2-1; 9 nucleotides align to TRBD2. This sequence was found in a male donor with ankylosing spondylitis. DNA for the CDR3: TGTGCCACCAGTGATCTCGGAGCGGGAGGCGTCTACAATGAGCAGTTCTTC. Its translation is CATSDLGAGGVYNEQFF.